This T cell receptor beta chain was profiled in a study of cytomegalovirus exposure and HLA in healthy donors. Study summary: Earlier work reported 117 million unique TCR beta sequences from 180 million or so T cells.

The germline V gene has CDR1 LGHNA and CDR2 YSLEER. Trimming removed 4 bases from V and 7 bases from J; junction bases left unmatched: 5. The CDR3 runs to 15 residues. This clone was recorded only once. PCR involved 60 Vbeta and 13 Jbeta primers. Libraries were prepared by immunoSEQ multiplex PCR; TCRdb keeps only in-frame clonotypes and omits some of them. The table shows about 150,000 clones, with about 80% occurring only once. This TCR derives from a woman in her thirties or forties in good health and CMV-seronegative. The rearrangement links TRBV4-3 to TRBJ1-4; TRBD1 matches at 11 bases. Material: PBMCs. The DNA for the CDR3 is TGCGCCAGCAGCCCCGGACAGGGGGCGGGTGAAAAACTGTTTTTT. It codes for CASSPGQGAGEKLFF.